Here is one T cell receptor beta chain with its context. What it recognizes is unknown. This sample is drawn from a study of T cell responses to AZD1222 COVID-19 vaccine. Broader study findings: Every sample of the repertoires postdated the peak T cell response.

Method: immunoSEQ multiplex PCR; TCRdb's copy keeps in-frame clones and lacks some. The sample yields around 69,000 clones, over 80% seen once. Trimming took off 2 bases at V and 6 bases at J, with 8 bases between the two ends. The CDR3 contains 12 residues. This specimen consisted of peripheral blood, obtained on day 0 of AZD1222 vaccination. This clonotype originated in an adult in good health. The V call is TRBV12-3 or TRBV12-4, the J call TRBJ2-7; D is ambiguous. In nucleotides, the CDR3 is TGTGCCAGCAGTTTATCGGGCCGCGAGCAGTACTTC. Amino acid sequence: CASSLSGREQYF.